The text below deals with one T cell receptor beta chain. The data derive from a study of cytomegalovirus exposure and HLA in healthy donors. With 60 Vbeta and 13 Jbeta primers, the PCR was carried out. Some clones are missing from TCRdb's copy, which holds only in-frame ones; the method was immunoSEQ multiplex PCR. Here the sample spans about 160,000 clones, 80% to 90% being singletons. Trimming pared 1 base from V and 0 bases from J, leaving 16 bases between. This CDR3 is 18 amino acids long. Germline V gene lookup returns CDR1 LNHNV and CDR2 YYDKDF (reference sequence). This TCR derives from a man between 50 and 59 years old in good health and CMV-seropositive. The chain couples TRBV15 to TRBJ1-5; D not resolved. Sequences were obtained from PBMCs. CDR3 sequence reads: CATSRGRRIIYSNQPQHF. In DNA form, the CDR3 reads TGTGCCACCAGCAGAGGCAGGCGAATAATCTATAGCAATCAGCCCCAGCATTTT.